These 5 T cell receptor beta chains were sequenced from one sample in a study of shared T cell receptors in the human thymus. The method was immunoSEQ multiplex PCR; TCRdb's version includes in-frame clones alone and lacks a portion of them. This sample yields more than 550,000 clones, of which around 85% are seen a single time; about 0.011% belongs to the top ten. A further study also used this sample, focusing on human thymus T cells.

Sequencing input: thymocytes. These receptors were collected from a girl under three years old with a congenital heart defect.

This clone appeared a few times. This chain joins TRBV27 and TRBJ1-1; 8 bases line up with TRBD1. The trim removed 5 bases at V and 12 bases at J, leaving 11 bases unmatched. CDR1 and CDR2 from the germline V gene are MNHEY and SMNVEV (reference sequence). The CDR3 runs to 13 residues. CDR3 DNA sequence: TGTGCCAGCAGTCCGCGGACAGGGTGGGGTACTTTCTTT. Amino acids: CASSPRTGWGTFF.

This chain uses TRBV5-4 with TRBJ2-2; TRBD1 matches at 8 bases. Germline lookup yields CDR1 SGHNT and CDR2 YYREEE (reference sequence). Trimming removed 0 bases from V and 2 bases from J; junction bases left unmatched: 0. The CDR3 runs 15 residues. CDR3 DNA: TGTGCCAGCAGCTTGGCAGGGGGCAACACCGGGGAGCTGTTTTTT. This codes for CASSLAGGNTGELFF.

In this sample, this clone turned up a few times. The rearrangement links TRBV27 to TRBJ1-1, with TRBD1 matching over 7 bases. The CDR3 runs 15 residues. J gave up 4 bases and V 5 bases, and 10 bases lay outside the gene matches. CDR1 and CDR2 from the germline V gene are MNHEY and SMNVEV (reference sequence). The CDR3 loop reads CASSPTYRGSTEAFF. CDR3 in DNA: TGTGCCAGCAGTCCGACCTACAGGGGCAGCACTGAAGCTTTCTTT.

The rearrangement links TRBV25-1 to TRBJ2-1; 13 bases line up with TRBD2. Trimming removed 4 bases from V and 4 bases from J; junction bases left unmatched: 7. The CDR3 length is 17 residues. CDR1 and CDR2 from the germline V gene are MGHDK and SYGVNS. In DNA, the CDR3 is TGTGCCAGCAGTGGGCGGACTAGCGGGGGACCATACAATGAGCAGTTCTTC. Translated: CASSGRTSGGPYNEQFF.

This clone appeared once. V and J are TRBV9 and TRBJ1-3; D gene uncertain. Germline values: CDR1 SGDLS, CDR2 YYNGEE. The CDR3 runs 13 residues. The CDR3 is CASNRASGSTIYF. The CDR3 nucleotides read TGTGCGTCGAATCGGGCGTCCGGGAGCACCATATATTTT.